This TCR beta chain was recorded in a study of blood T cell repertoires in COVID-19. As for the study in general: Sites across the United States, Italy and Spain contributed samples from acute and convalescent COVID-19. PBMCs, B-cell-depleted T cells, or T cells were the source of the cDNA or gDNA that made up the material.

The CDR3 has 14 amino acids. Trimming shortened V by 3 bases and J by 1 base, and 6 bases separated the two germline ends. Germline V gene sequence: CDR1 KGHDR, CDR2 SFDVKD. Original analysis: Estimation of nucleated cell counts relied on the amplification of reference gene primers. Profiled with immunoSEQ multiplex PCR; TCRdb holds only in-frame clones, not every one. D and trimming come from the DNA, and the V and J calls and clone size come from that table. The table shows roughly 280,000 clones, with about nine tenths occurring only once. Clinical history reported by participants formed the basis on which cohorts were assigned.

The TCR sequence derives from a woman aged 50 to 60 who had recovered from COVID-19. What was sequenced was PBMCs or T cells enriched from blood (not recorded which). The V call is TRBV24-1, the J call TRBJ1-5; no reliable D call. The CDR3 DNA follows: TGTGCCACCAGTGATATCGTCAGCAATCAGCCCCAGCATTTT. Protein: CATSDIVSNQPQHF.